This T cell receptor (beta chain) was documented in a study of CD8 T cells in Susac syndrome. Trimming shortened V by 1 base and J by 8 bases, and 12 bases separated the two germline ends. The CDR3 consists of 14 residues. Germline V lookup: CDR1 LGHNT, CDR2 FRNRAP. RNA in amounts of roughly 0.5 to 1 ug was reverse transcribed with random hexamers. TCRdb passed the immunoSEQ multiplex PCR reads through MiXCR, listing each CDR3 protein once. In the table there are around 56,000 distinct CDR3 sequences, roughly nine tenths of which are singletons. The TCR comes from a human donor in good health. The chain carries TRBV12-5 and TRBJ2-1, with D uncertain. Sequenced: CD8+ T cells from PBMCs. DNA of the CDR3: TGTGCTAGTGGTTTGGGACTTGTGGGATATGAGCAGTTCTTC. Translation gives CASGLGLVGYEQFF.